At least ten counts were recorded for the clone carrying this T cell receptor beta chain. Template switching, a step in the protocol, added a universal primer site, and cDNA carried unique molecular identifiers. TCRdb reanalysed the 5' RACE reads using MiXCR and keeps one entry per CDR3 protein. This sample has about 570,000 distinct CDR3 sequences; around 9.6% occur once, and the top ten carry around 3.2%. The sample belongs to a study of identical twins. Germline CDR1 and CDR2: SGHRS and YFSETQ. The J segment lost 0 bases and the V segment lost 6 bases, leaving 11 bases of the junction unmatched. The CDR3 runs to 17 residues. This sample also appeared in a second study, on yellow fever vaccine responses in identical twins.

Sequenced material: PBMCs. V is TRBV5-1 and J is TRBJ2-1; 8 nucleotides line up with TRBD2. The clonotype comes from a young woman in good health. This chain's CDR3 is CASTRLLAESSYNEQFF. CDR3 in DNA: TGCGCCAGCACCCGCCTACTAGCGGAAAGCTCCTACAATGAGCAGTTCTTC.